These 15 T cell receptor beta chains came from one sample sequenced in a study of T cell responses to AZD1222 COVID-19 vaccine. Produced via immunoSEQ multiplex PCR; TCRdb's table is partial and in-frame only. Of about 82,000 clones listed, 85% to 90% are singletons. This specimen was peripheral blood, taken on day 0 of AZD1222 vaccination. These receptor sequences come from an adult in good health.

The V and J genes are TRBV6-5 and TRBJ1-2; no clear D. The CDR3 covers 13 residues. CDR1 and CDR2 from the germline V gene are MNHEY and SVGAGI. V was pared by 2 bases and J by 2 bases, with 6 bases between. In DNA form, the CDR3 reads TGTGCCAGCAGTTACAAATTGAACTATGGCTACACCTTC. Translation gives CASSYKLNYGYTF.

This chain uses TRBV5-4 with TRBJ1-1, with D hard to call. V lost 5 bases and J 1 base, leaving 12 bases between the germline ends. This CDR3 is 14 amino acids long. Germline lookup yields CDR1 SGHNT and CDR2 YYREEE (reference sequence). CDR3 DNA sequence: TGTGCCAGCAGGTTAGGAAGTTCGAACACTGAAGCTTTCTTT. It codes for CASRLGSSNTEAFF.

This clone was found once. The chain combines TRBV5-1 with TRBJ1-3; D is unresolved. Germline V gene sequence: CDR1 SGHRS, CDR2 YFSETQ. The CDR3 has 13 residues. V lost 5 bases and J 0 bases, leaving 6 bases between the germline ends. CDR3 bases: TGCGCCAGCAGTCTCCTCTCTGGAAACACCATATATTTT. This codes for CASSLLSGNTIYF. Looking up the rest from reference TRBV5-1 and TRBJ1-3 gives the full variable domain: KAGVTQTPRYLIKTRGQQVTLSCSPISGHRSVSWYQQTPGQGLQFLFEYFSETQRNKGNFPGRFSGRQFSNSRSEMNVSTLELGDSALYLCASSLLSGNTIYFGEGSWLTVV.

The chain joins TRBV27 to TRBJ2-7; D uncertain. This CDR3 is 12 amino acids long. Trimming removed 6 bases from V and 5 bases from J, with 11 bases in between. Germline loops: CDR1 MNHEY, CDR2 SMNVEV (reference sequence). DNA of the CDR3: TGTGCCAGCAGCGACATAGGCCACGAGCAGTACTTC. Translation gives CASSDIGHEQYF.

The CDR3 reads CASSWGQVYEQYF. CDR3 coding DNA: TGTGCCAGCAGTTGGGGGCAAGTTTACGAGCAGTACTTC. This chain connects TRBV7-6 to TRBJ2-7; a weak D match, TRBD1 (6 bases). The CDR3 contains 13 residues. Per the germline V gene, CDR1 is SGHVS and CDR2 is FNYEAQ. V shed 6 bases and J shed 4 bases, with 13 bases lying between them.

The chain is built from TRBV11-2 and TRBJ2-1; a weak D match, TRBD1 (6 bases). V shed 1 base and J shed 10 bases, with 14 bases lying between them. The germline V gene encodes CDR1 SGHAT and CDR2 FQNNGV. The CDR3 is 14 residues long. Here the CDR3 reads CASSLGAGVGEQFF. CDR3 coding DNA: TGTGCCAGCAGCTTAGGGGCAGGGGTGGGCGAGCAGTTCTTC.

This chain connects TRBV12-5 to TRBJ2-1; 7 bases fit TRBD2. J lost 7 bases, V lost 3 bases, and 9 bases had no gene match. The CDR3 loop spans 15 amino acids. In germline, CDR1 is LGHNT, CDR2 FRNRAP. This chain's CDR3 is CASGFNPLARNEQFF. The CDR3 coding sequence is TGTGCTAGTGGTTTCAACCCACTAGCGCGGAATGAGCAGTTCTTC.

V usage is TRBV27 and J usage is TRBJ1-5; D might be TRBD1 (6 bases). With 8 bases removed from V and 3 bases from J, the gap between germline ends came to 26 bases. CDR3 length equals 18 residues. Germline loops: CDR1 MNHEY, CDR2 SMNVEV (reference sequence). CDR3 amino acids: CASVLDVGGLGDNQPQHF. The CDR3 nucleotides read TGTGCCAGCGTACTCGACGTCGGGGGGCTGGGGGACAATCAGCCCCAGCATTTT.

The CDR3, as DNA: TGTGCCTGGAGTCCAACTGGGACGGGCGAGCAGTACTTC. Translating it yields CAWSPTGTGEQYF. V is TRBV30 and J is TRBJ2-7; possibly TRBD1 or TRBD2 for D (5 bases each). The length of the CDR3 is 13 residues. Germline V gives CDR1 GTSNPN, CDR2 SVGIG (reference sequence). V was clipped by 2 bases and J by 6 bases, with 14 bases between them.

The gene calls are TRBV19 and TRBJ1-6, with D possibly being TRBD1 (6 bases). This CDR3 comprises 15 residues. V shed 2 bases and J shed 10 bases, with 15 bases lying between them. CDR1 LNHDA and CDR2 SQIVND come from the germline V gene (reference sequence). This chain's CDR3 is CASSINRDSGSPLHF. Written as DNA, the CDR3 is TGTGCCAGTAGTATAAACAGGGATTCAGGATCACCCCTCCACTTT.

This chain uses TRBV18 with TRBJ2-3; D might be TRBD1 (6 bases). Trimming removed 5 bases from V and 5 bases from J, with 29 bases in between. The CDR3 spans 19 residues. Looked up from germline, CDR1 is KGHSH and CDR2 is LQKENI. The CDR3 DNA reads TGTGCCAGCTCATCGACAGGTTCCTATGGCGCTCAAGCATTAGATACGCAGTATTTT. This gives the protein CASSSTGSYGAQALDTQYF.

The V and J genes are TRBV15 and TRBJ1-2; TRBD1 matches 9 bases. The CDR3 is made up of 15 amino acids. V gave up 0 bases and J gave up 8 bases; unmatched junction bases: 7. Looked up from germline, CDR1 is LNHNV and CDR2 is YYDKDF (reference sequence). CDR3: CATSRDLWTGEGYTF. CDR3 bases: TGTGCCACCAGCAGAGATCTCTGGACAGGGGAGGGCTACACCTTC.

The CDR3 DNA sequence: TGTGCCAGTAGTATGGGTCATGGTTATAGCAATCAGCCCCAGCATTTT. Protein: CASSMGHGYSNQPQHF. J is TRBJ1-5 and V is TRBV19; D ambiguous. Germline CDR1 reads LNHDA; CDR2 reads SQIVND (reference sequence). The CDR3 has 16 residues. V gave up 3 bases and J gave up 0 bases, with 12 bases separating them.

The V gene is TRBV23-1, the J gene TRBJ1-2, with D uncertain. TRBV23-1 is an ORF; its function is uncertain. This CDR3 has 14 residues. V lost 0 bases and J lost 1, with 6 bases in between. The CDR3 loop is CASSQSPLNYGYTF. CDR3 bases: TGCGCCAGCAGTCAATCACCGCTTAACTATGGCTACACCTTC.

V is TRBV27 and J is TRBJ2-3; D is ambiguous. Germline CDR1 reads MNHEY; CDR2 reads SMNVEV (reference sequence). There are 14 residues in the CDR3. Trimming stripped 8 bases from V and 3 bases from J, with 15 bases between. CDR3 bases: TGTGCCAGCGGAATGTGGGATCGGACAGATACGCAGTATTTT. Its translation is CASGMWDRTDTQYF.